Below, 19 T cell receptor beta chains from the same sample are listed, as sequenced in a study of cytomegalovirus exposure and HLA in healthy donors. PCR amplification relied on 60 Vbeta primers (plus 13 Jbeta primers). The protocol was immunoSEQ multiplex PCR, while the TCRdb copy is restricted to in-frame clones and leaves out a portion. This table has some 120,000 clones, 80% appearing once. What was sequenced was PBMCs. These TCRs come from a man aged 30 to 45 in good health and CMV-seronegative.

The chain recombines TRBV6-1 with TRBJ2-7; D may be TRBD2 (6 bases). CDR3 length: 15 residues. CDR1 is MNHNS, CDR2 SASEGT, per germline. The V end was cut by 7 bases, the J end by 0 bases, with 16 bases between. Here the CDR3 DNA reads TGTGCCAGCACCTTGGAGGGGCGCTACTCCTACGAGCAGTACTTC. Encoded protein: CASTLEGRYSYEQYF.

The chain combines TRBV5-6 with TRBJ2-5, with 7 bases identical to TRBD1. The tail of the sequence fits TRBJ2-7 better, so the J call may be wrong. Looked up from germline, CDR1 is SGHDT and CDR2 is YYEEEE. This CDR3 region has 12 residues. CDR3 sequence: CASSARGYEQYF. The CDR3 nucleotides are TGTGCCAGCAGCGCCAGGGGGTACGAGCAGTACTTC.

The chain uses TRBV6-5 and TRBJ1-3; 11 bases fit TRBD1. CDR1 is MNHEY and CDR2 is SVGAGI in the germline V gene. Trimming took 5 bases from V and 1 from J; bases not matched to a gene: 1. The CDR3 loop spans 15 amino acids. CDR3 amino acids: CASSRDRGSGNTIYF. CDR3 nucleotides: TGTGCCAGCAGTAGGGACAGGGGGTCTGGAAACACCATATATTTT.

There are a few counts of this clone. Here the CDR3 DNA reads TGTGCCAGCAGCTTAGCCGGTGCCTACGAGCAGTACTTC. Its translation is CASSLAGAYEQYF. The V call is TRBV7-9, the J call TRBJ2-7; D not resolved. Trimming removed 0 bases from V and 2 bases from J, with 5 bases in between. CDR1 is SEHNR and CDR2 is FQNEAQ in the germline V gene (reference sequence). The CDR3 extends over 13 amino acids.

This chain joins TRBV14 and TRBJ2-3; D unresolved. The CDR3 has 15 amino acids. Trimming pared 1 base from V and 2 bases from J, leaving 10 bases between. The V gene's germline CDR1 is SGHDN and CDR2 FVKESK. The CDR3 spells CASSQGRYFTDTQYF. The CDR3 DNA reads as TGTGCCAGCAGCCAAGGGAGATACTTCACAGATACGCAGTATTTT.

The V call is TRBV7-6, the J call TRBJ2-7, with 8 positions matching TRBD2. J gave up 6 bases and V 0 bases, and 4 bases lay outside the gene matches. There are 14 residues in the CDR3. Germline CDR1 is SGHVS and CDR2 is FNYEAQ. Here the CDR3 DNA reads TGTGCCAGCAGCTTAGCGCCGGGAGGGATCGAGCAGTACTTC. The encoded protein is CASSLAPGGIEQYF.

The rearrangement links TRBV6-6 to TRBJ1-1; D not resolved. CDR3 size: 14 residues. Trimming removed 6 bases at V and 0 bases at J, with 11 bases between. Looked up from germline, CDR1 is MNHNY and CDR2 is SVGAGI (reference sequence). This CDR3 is CASRAGDMNTEAFF. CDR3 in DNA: TGTGCCAGCAGGGCAGGCGACATGAACACTGAAGCTTTCTTT.

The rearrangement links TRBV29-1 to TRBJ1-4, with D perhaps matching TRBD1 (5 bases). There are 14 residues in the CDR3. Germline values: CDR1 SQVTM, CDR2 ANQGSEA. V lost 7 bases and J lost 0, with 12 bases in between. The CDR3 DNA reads TGCAGCGCTTCAACGGGGGCAACTAATGAAAAACTGTTTTTT. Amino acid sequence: CSASTGATNEKLFF.

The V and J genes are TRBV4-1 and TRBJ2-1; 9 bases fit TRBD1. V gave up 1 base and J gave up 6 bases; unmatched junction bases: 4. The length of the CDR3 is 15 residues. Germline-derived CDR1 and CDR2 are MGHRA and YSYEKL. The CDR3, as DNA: TGCGCCAGCAGCCAAGTTACGGGACAGGGCAATGAGCAGTTCTTC. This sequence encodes CASSQVTGQGNEQFF.

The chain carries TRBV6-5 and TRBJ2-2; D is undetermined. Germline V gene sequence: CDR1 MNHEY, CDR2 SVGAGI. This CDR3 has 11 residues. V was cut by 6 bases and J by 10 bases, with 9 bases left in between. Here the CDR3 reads CASSESEELFF. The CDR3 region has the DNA TGTGCCAGCAGCGAGAGCGAGGAGCTGTTTTTT.

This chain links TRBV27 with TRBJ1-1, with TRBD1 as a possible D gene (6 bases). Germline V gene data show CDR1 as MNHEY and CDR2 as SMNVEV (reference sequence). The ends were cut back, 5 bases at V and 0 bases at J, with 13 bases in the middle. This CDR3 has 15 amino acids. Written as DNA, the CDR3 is TGTGCCAGCAGTCCACTTGGACAGATGAACACTGAAGCTTTCTTT. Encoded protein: CASSPLGQMNTEAFF.

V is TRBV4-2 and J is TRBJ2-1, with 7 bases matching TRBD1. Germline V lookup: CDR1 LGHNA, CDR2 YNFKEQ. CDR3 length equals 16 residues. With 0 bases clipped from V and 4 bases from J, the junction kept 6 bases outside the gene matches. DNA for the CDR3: TGTGCCAGCAGCCAAGATAGGGACAGAGCTTACAATGAGCAGTTCTTC. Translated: CASSQDRDRAYNEQFF.

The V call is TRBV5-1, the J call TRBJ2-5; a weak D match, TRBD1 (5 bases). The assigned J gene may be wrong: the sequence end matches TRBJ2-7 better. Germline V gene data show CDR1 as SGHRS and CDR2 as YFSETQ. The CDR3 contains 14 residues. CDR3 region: CASSLKGSGFEQYF. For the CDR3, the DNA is TGCGCCAGCAGCTTGAAGGGTTCAGGGTTCGAGCAGTACTTC.

Here the CDR3 reads CASSPPSADTQYF. CDR3 in DNA: TGTGCCAGCTCACCACCTAGCGCAGATACGCAGTATTTT. The V call is TRBV18, the J call TRBJ2-3, with D tentatively TRBD2 (5 bases). V lost 0 bases and J 4 bases, leaving 5 bases between the germline ends. CDR3 length: 13 residues. CDR1 KGHSH and CDR2 LQKENI come from the germline V gene.

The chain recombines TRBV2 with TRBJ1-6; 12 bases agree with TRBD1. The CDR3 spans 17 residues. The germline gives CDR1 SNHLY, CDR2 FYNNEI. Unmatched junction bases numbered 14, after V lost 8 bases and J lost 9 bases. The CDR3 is CASFGTGGDTGGSPLHF. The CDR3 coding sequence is TGTGCCAGCTTCGGGACAGGGGGCGACACGGGCGGTTCACCCCTCCACTTT.

CDR3 in DNA: TGTGCCAGCAGACCACAGGGGGCGGAGGGCTACACCTTC. Protein product: CASRPQGAEGYTF. The chain recombines TRBV2 with TRBJ1-2; 9 bases are shared with TRBD1. J was trimmed by 8 bases and V by 6 bases; bases with no gene match: 7. This CDR3 is 13 amino acids long. Per the germline V gene, CDR1 is SNHLY and CDR2 is FYNNEI.

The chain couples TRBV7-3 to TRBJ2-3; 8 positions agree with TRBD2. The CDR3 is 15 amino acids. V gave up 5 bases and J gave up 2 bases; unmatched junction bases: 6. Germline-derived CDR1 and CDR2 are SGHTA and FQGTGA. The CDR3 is CASSQSGSFTDTQYF. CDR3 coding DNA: TGTGCCAGCAGCCAAAGCGGGAGCTTCACAGATACGCAGTATTTT.

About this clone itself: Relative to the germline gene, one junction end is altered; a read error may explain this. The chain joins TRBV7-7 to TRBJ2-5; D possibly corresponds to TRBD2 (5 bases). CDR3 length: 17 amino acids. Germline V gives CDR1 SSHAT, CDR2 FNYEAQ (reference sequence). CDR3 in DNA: TGTGCTAGCAGCTTAGGAGGCGGCAGACGTGAAGGCGAGACCCAGTACTTC. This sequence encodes CASSLGGGRREGETQYF.

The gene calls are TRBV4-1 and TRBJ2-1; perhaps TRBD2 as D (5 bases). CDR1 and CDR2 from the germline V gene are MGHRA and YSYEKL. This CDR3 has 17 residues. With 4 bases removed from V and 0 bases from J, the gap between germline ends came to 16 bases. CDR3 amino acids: CASSPTLALSSYNEQFF. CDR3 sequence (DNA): TGCGCCAGCAGCCCGACCCTAGCCCTTTCCTCCTACAATGAGCAGTTCTTC.